The source of this TCR beta chain is a study of control samples from healthy donors and cancer patients. Generated by immunoSEQ multiplex PCR, the TCRdb table keeps only in-frame clones and is missing some. This sample has around 250,000 clones, with roughly 80% found just once. This CDR3 is 15 amino acids long. V lost 0 bases and J lost 4; bases outside the gene matches: 2. CDR1 and CDR2 (germline): LNHNV, YYDKDF (reference sequence). The gene calls are TRBV15 and TRBJ1-5; TRBD1 aligns across 8 bases. The receptor was derived from a woman aged 60-75 years with lung cancer. The sample consisted of PBMCs. The CDR3 DNA reads TGTGCCACCAGCAGAGATCGACAGGGGAATCAGCCCCAGCATTTT. It encodes CATSRDRQGNQPQHF.